Below, 13 T cell receptor beta chains from the same sample are listed, as sequenced in a study of Graves' ophthalmopathy and Graves' hyperthyroidism. The authors amplified TCR beta CDR3 regions, and they did so from RNA transcripts for repertoire sequencing. The first-round RT-PCR employed HTBI primers together with the Qiagen OneStep RT-PCR kit. A multiplex PCR was then performed as the second round. TCRdb reanalysed the multiplex PCR reads using MiXCR and keeps one entry per CDR3 protein. The repertoire holds about 220,000 distinct CDR3 sequences, with around a fifth as singletons. Sequencing input: peripheral blood. The receptors shown here come from a woman aged 50 to 65 with Graves' ophthalmopathy.

This clonotype was recorded many times. The chain couples TRBV29-1 to TRBJ2-7; maybe TRBD2 (5 bases). Trimming stripped 6 bases from V and 0 bases from J, with 12 bases between. Per germline, CDR1 SQVTM and CDR2 ANQGSEA. CDR3 size: 13 residues. The DNA of the CDR3 is TGCAGCGTCCTCCGGGGAGCCTCCTACGAGCAGTACTTC. Protein product: CSVLRGASYEQYF.

This clonotype showed up many times. The rearrangement uses TRBV5-4 and TRBJ2-7; the match to TRBD1 covers 10 bases. Germline CDR1 and CDR2: SGHNT and YYREEE (reference sequence). CDR3 length equals 17 residues. After removal of 0 bases from V and 1 base from J, the junction contained 7 bases not matched to a gene. The CDR3 loop is CASSLATPGQGSYEQYF. For the CDR3, the DNA is TGTGCCAGCAGCTTGGCCACACCGGGACAGGGGTCCTACGAGCAGTACTTC.

This clonotype was counted at least ten times. The V gene is TRBV5-6, the J gene TRBJ1-2; D not resolved. In germline, CDR1 is SGHDT, CDR2 YYEEEE. V was cut by 4 bases and J by 10 bases, with 14 bases left in between. The CDR3 sequence is 12 residues long. This CDR3 reads CASSPIGRDYTF. The CDR3 coding sequence is TGTGCCAGCAGCCCTATAGGGAGGGACTACACCTTC. The full variable domain, rest sourced from reference TRBV5-6 and TRBJ1-2, is DAGVTQSPTHLIKTRGQQVTLRCSPKSGHDTVSWYQQALGQGPQFIFQYYEEEERQRGNFPDRFSGHQFPNYSSELNVNALLLGDSALYLCASSPIGRDYTFGSGTRLTVV.

This clonotype was detected many times. The V call is TRBV5-1, the J call TRBJ2-7, with a tentative D call TRBD1 (5 bases). The CDR3 contains 13 residues. The germline V and J ends were trimmed by 5 bases and 2 bases, with 11 bases remaining between them. CDR1 is SGHRS and CDR2 is YFSETQ in the germline V gene. The CDR3 DNA sequence: TGCGCCAGCAGAGCGACAGACGCCTACGAGCAGTACTTC. It encodes CASRATDAYEQYF.

In its sample, this clonotype was seen many times. The chain combines TRBV7-3 with TRBJ2-6; D uncertain. The germline gives CDR1 SGHTA, CDR2 FQGTGA. CDR3 length: 15 residues. The germline V and J ends were trimmed by 3 bases and 4 bases, with 10 bases remaining between them. Here the CDR3 DNA reads TGTGCCAGCAGCTTGATGAGTACGGGGGCCAACGTCCTGACTTTC. It is translated as CASSLMSTGANVLTF. Complete variable domain (other parts from reference TRBV7-3 and TRBJ2-6): GAGVSQTPSNKVTEKGKYVELRCDPISGHTALYWYRQSLGQGPEFLIYFQGTGAADDSGLPNDRFFAVRPEGSVSTLKIQRTERGDSAVYLCASSLMSTGANVLTFGAGSRLTVL.

This chain joins TRBV11-2 and TRBJ1-1; D is ambiguous. This CDR3 region has 16 residues. Trimming took 2 bases from V and 0 from J, leaving 13 bases between them. Looked up from germline, CDR1 is SGHAT and CDR2 is FQNNGV. CDR3 bases: TGTGCCAGCAGCTTACCCCGACTAAGTATGAACACTGAAGCTTTCTTT. It is translated as CASSLPRLSMNTEAFF.

This clonotype turned up a few times. The J gene is TRBJ2-2, the V gene TRBV11-1; 14 bases align to TRBD2. Germline V lookup: CDR1 SGHAT, CDR2 FQDESV (reference sequence). Trimming at V came to 5 bases and at J to 6 bases, leaving 5 bases not matched to a gene. This CDR3 spans 16 amino acids. As DNA, the CDR3 is TGTGCCAGCAGCCCGGGACTAGCGGGAGCTGCCGGGGAGCTGTTTTTT. Translating gives CASSPGLAGAAGELFF. The variable domain in full, with the rest retrieved from reference TRBV11-1 and TRBJ2-2, is EAEVAQSPRYKITEKSQAVAFWCDPISGHATLYWYRQILGQGPELLVQFQDESVVDDSQLPKDRFSAERLKGVDSTLKIQPAELGDSAMYLCASSPGLAGAAGELFFGEGSRLTVL.

This clonotype was detected ten times or more. The chain recombines TRBV28 with TRBJ1-1; no reliable D call. Germline V gene sequence: CDR1 MDHEN, CDR2 SYDVKM. This CDR3 region has 12 residues. Trimming took off 4 bases at V and 4 bases at J, with 7 bases between the two ends. The CDR3 loop reads CASSSPATEAFF. CDR3 coding DNA: TGTGCCAGCAGTTCCCCGGCCACTGAAGCTTTCTTT. Looking up the rest from reference TRBV28 and TRBJ1-1 gives the full variable domain: DVKVTQSSRYLVKRTGEKVFLECVQDMDHENMFWYRQDPGLGLRLIYFSYDVKMKEKGDIPEGYSVSREKKERFSLILESASTNQTSMYLCASSSPATEAFFGQGTRLTVV.

This clonotype was counted at least ten times. The chain employs TRBV28 and TRBJ2-7; tentatively, D is TRBD2 (6 bases). Germline CDR1 is MDHEN and CDR2 is SYDVKM. The CDR3 is 13 residues long. The V and J ends lost 6 bases and 2 bases respectively, with 11 bases between them. The CDR3: CASSMAGPYEQYF. The CDR3 DNA reads TGTGCCAGCAGCATGGCGGGGCCCTACGAGCAGTACTTC. The entire variable domain, with the rest obtained from reference TRBV28 and TRBJ2-7, is as follows: DVKVTQSSRYLVKRTGEKVFLECVQDMDHENMFWYRQDPGLGLRLIYFSYDVKMKEKGDIPEGYSVSREKKERFSLILESASTNQTSMYLCASSMAGPYEQYFGPGTRLTVT.

This clonotype has at least ten counts. This sequence joins TRBV12-5 and TRBJ2-7, with D tentatively TRBD1 or TRBD2 (5 bases each). Looked up from germline, CDR1 is LGHNT and CDR2 is FRNRAP. The V end was cut by 1 base, the J end by 0 bases, with 16 bases between. The CDR3 has 17 residues. The CDR3 is CASGLAVGTESSYEQYF. The CDR3 DNA reads TGTGCTAGTGGTTTGGCCGTTGGGACGGAGAGCTCCTACGAGCAGTACTTC.

This chain uses TRBV20-1 with TRBJ2-7; D might be TRBD1 (6 bases). The assigned J gene may be wrong: the sequence end matches TRBJ2-1 better. The CDR3 loop spans 13 amino acids. The V gene's germline CDR1 is DFQATT and CDR2 SNEGSKA (reference sequence). The DNA for the CDR3 is TGCAGTGCTACGGAGACAGGCGTCCACGAGCAGTTCTTC. This translates into CSATETGVHEQFF.

This clonotype has a count of ten or more. The V gene is TRBV20-1, the J gene TRBJ2-5; 7 bases align to TRBD1. The CDR3 runs to 12 residues. J lost 2 bases, V lost 6 bases, and 3 bases had no gene match. CDR1 and CDR2 (germline): DFQATT, SNEGSKA (reference sequence). CDR3 nucleotides: TGCAGTGCCGAGGGGGCACAAGAGACCCAGTACTTC. It translates to CSAEGAQETQYF.

In its sample, this clonotype was seen many times. The chain is built from TRBV7-2 and TRBJ1-6; TRBD1 aligns across 8 bases. This CDR3 is 13 amino acids long. V shed 7 bases, J shed 9 bases, and the junction held 5 bases outside the gene matches. From germline, CDR1 is SGHTA and CDR2 FQGNSA. CDR3 sequence: CASKSGGGSPLHF. CDR3 nucleotides: TGTGCCAGCAAGTCAGGGGGCGGTTCACCCCTCCACTTT.